This is a list of T cell receptor beta chains from one sample in a study of shared clonotypes between healthy human individuals. Profiling relied on immunoSEQ multiplex PCR, and the TCRdb table lists in-frame clones only, not all of them. The table has some 490,000 clones, 81% seen once; the top ten hold over 9.5%. Source material: PBMCs. The receptors come from a woman aged 40-49 years in good health. Some clones in this sample may be carry-over from other donors' samples. Each CDR3 is given with its conserved first and last residue. Fields, in order: V gene, J gene, CDR3 protein.

>TRBV28|TRBJ2-7
CASSSNYEQYF
>TRBV6-5|TRBJ2-7
CASSYWGVGEPLEQYF
>TRBV4-3|TRBJ2-2
CASSQRYYGTGANTGELFF
>TRBV6-5|TRBJ2-7
CASSYRPGTVSYEQYF
>TRBV28|TRBJ2-2
CASSLPSGSGSGELFF
>TRBV7-2|TRBJ2-3
CASSLVGLAGTTDTQYF
>TRBV7-8|TRBJ2-7
CASSPTPYEAGPVYEQYF
>TRBV10-2|TRBJ1-1
CASTGQRNTEAFF
>TRBV10-3|TRBJ1-5
CAISEGQPSDQPQHF
>TRBV19|TRBJ2-2
CASSTTGGTGELFF
>TRBV27|TRBJ2-3
CASSQHRTGTDTQYF
>TRBV6-5|TRBJ2-5
CASSYSWYQETQYF
>TRBV5-6|TRBJ1-1
CASNPRRVGNTEAFF
>TRBV2|TRBJ1-1
CASSESRGTEAFF
>TRBV9|TRBJ2-3
CASSPQTGTDTQYF
>TRBV2|TRBJ1-1
CASSDRAVEAFF
>TRBV11-2|TRBJ2-1
CASSFLGQAYYNEQFF
>TRBV11-1|TRBJ2-7
CASSPVGRNYEQYF
>TRBV11-2|TRBJ2-1
CASSLMGRGINEQFF